This T cell receptor beta chain was recorded in a study of response to subunit inactivated influenza vaccine. Whole-study results and caveats: Authors suggested each seasonal influenza vaccination recruits few new T cells.

This clonotype was seen only a few times. As yet, its antigen is unknown. Deletions cut 2 bases from V and 4 bases from J, with 12 bases between. This CDR3 has 14 amino acids. Germline CDR1 and CDR2: SGHRS and YFSETQ. TCRdb re-called the RT-PCR reads through MiXCR, storing one row per CDR3 protein. The sample lists more than 700,000 distinct CDR3 sequences; 21% were seen once. The sequenced sample was PBMCs from blood, obtained 5 days after vaccination. The V gene is TRBV5-1, the J gene TRBJ1-1; D is uncertain. The source of this sequence is a man aged 45-60 years who received an inactivated influenza vaccine. CDR3 in DNA: TGCGCCAGCAGCTTTGGTAGTGGAGTCACTGAAGCTTTCTTT. Protein: CASSFGSGVTEAFF.